Presented here are 15 T cell receptor beta chains from one specimen sequenced in a study of Graves' ophthalmopathy and Graves' hyperthyroidism listed by TCRdb under 2018. Sequencing relied on an Illumina HiSeq 2000. TCR beta CDR3 regions were amplified from RNA transcripts for repertoire sequencing. The first round of RT-PCR was done with HTBI primers and the Qiagen OneStep RT-PCR kit, and was followed by a second round of multiplex PCR, then size selection and purification. TCRdb took the public reads, trimmed them with fastp at Q25, ran MiXCR for clone calling and kept in-frame beta chains. Entries that share a CDR3 protein sequence are merged under the most common genes and DNA. The sample table contains 650,000 to 800,000 distinct CDR3 sequences; only one count was recorded for about 41% of them. Of the sample, 3% to 3.5% falls within the top ten clones. The sample comprised peripheral blood. Receptors were obtained from an adult man with Graves' ophthalmopathy.

Many counts were recorded for this clonotype. The chain combines TRBV20-1 with TRBJ1-2, with D possibly matching TRBD1 (5 bases). Germline-derived CDR1 and CDR2 are DFQATT and SNEGSKA (reference sequence). V lost 3 bases and J 4 bases, leaving 27 bases between the germline ends. The CDR3 has 18 residues. CDR3 bases: TGCAGTGCTAGTACAGGACCGAGCAAATCTAAGGCGTCCTATGGCTACACCTTC. This gives the protein CSASTGPSKSKASYGYTF.

This clonotype has just a few counts. The chain joins TRBV4-3 to TRBJ2-7, with D perhaps given as TRBD1 or TRBD2 (5 bases each). Trimming cost V 2 bases and J 3 bases, with 14 bases left between them. This CDR3 has 15 residues. Germline CDR1 LGHNA, CDR2 YSLEER. The CDR3 loop is CASSQFAGGGYEQYF. CDR3 DNA sequence: TGCGCCAGCAGCCAATTCGCGGGTGGGGGCTACGAGCAGTACTTC.

The J gene is TRBJ2-6, the V gene TRBV2; 9 positions agree with TRBD2. Trimming took 8 bases from V and 0 from J; bases not matched to a gene: 17. Germline V gives CDR1 SNHLY, CDR2 FYNNEI. The length of the CDR3 is 20 residues. CDR3 loop: CASSLTGVAGALSGANVLTF. CDR3 bases: TGTGCCAGCTCACTAACCGGGGTAGCGGGGGCCCTCTCTGGGGCCAACGTCCTGACTTTC.

This clonotype has ten or more counts. This chain joins TRBV9 and TRBJ2-7; tentatively, D is TRBD1 or TRBD2 (6 bases each). Per the germline V gene, CDR1 is SGDLS and CDR2 is YYNGEE. The CDR3 is 16 residues long. Deletions cut 3 bases from V and 3 bases from J, with 19 bases between. The CDR3 loop is CASSGRSGPGDYEQYF. In DNA form, the CDR3 reads TGTGCCAGCAGCGGTCGTAGCGGACCAGGGGACTACGAGCAGTACTTC.

At least ten counts were recorded for this clonotype. The chain combines TRBV24-1 with TRBJ1-2; no definite D call. Germline loops: CDR1 KGHDR, CDR2 SFDVKD. Deletions cut 1 base from V and 3 bases from J, with 5 bases between. There are 13 residues in the CDR3. The DNA for the CDR3 is TGTGCCACCAGTGATTTTGCCGACTATGGCTACACCTTC. Protein product: CATSDFADYGYTF.

About this clonotype: The junction shows a germline mismatch at one end, possibly a read error. The rearrangement joins TRBV6-5 to TRBJ1-5, with 7 bases fitting TRBD1. CDR3 size: 14 residues. Germline CDR1 is MNHEY and CDR2 is SVGAGI. The chain's CDR3 is CASGYTGGNQPQHF. In nucleotides, the CDR3 is TGTGCCAGCGGTTACACAGGGGGCAATCAGCCCCAGCATTTT.

The genes are TRBV29-1 and TRBJ1-2; TRBD1 matches 9 bases. The CDR3 consists of 14 residues. Germline V lookup: CDR1 SQVTM, CDR2 ANQGSEA. Trimming cost V 4 bases and J 3 bases; bases outside gene matches: 6. In nucleotides, the CDR3 is TGCAGCGTTGGCCCCGGGACAGGGTACTATGGCTACACCTTC. As protein: CSVGPGTGYYGYTF.

This clonotype was counted only a few times. The rearrangement joins TRBV2 to TRBJ1-6, with no clear D. Germline CDR1 SNHLY, CDR2 FYNNEI. Trimming shortened V by 3 bases and J by 7 bases, and 10 bases separated the two germline ends. The CDR3 is 14 amino acids. CDR3 nucleotides: TGTGCCAGCAGTGAGACTAGCGGGAATTCACCCCTCCACTTT. It specifies CASSETSGNSPLHF. The full variable domain, its missing parts supplied by reference TRBV2 and TRBJ1-6, is EPEVTQTPSHQVTQMGQEVILRCVPISNHLYFYWYRQILGQKVEFLVSFYNNEISEKSEIFDDQFSVERPDGSNFTLKIRSTKLEDSAMYFCASSETSGNSPLHFGNGTRLTVT.

This chain uses TRBV4-3 with TRBJ2-7, with D perhaps given as TRBD1 or TRBD2 (5 bases each). The CDR3 is 16 residues long. V was trimmed by 0 bases and J by 4 bases, leaving 16 bases between them. CDR1 is LGHNA and CDR2 is YSLEER in the germline V gene. As DNA, the CDR3 is TGCGCCAGCAGCCAAGAGAGGGACCGACCAAGTTACGAGCAGTACTTC. It translates to CASSQERDRPSYEQYF.

The chain has TRBV19 and TRBJ2-2; D tentatively reads TRBD1 or TRBD2 (5 bases each). Trimming pared 9 bases from V and 3 bases from J, leaving 14 bases between. This CDR3 region has 14 residues. From germline, CDR1 is LNHDA and CDR2 SQIVND (reference sequence). The CDR3 DNA follows: TGTGCCAGCGAGGGGAACGACGACACCGGGGAGCTGTTTTTT. It specifies CASEGNDDTGELFF.

The chain combines TRBV11-2 with TRBJ1-1; maybe TRBD1 (5 bases). The CDR3 extends over 11 amino acids. With 8 bases removed from V and 11 bases from J, the gap between germline ends came to 15 bases. Germline CDR1 and CDR2: SGHAT and FQNNGV. In DNA form, the CDR3 reads TGTGCCAGCGCCCTAGGGGTGCATGCTTTCTTT. Translating gives CASALGVHAFF.

There are many counts of this clonotype. The chain recombines TRBV20-1 with TRBJ2-5, with 10 bases fitting TRBD2. From germline, CDR1 is DFQATT and CDR2 SNEGSKA (reference sequence). There are 12 residues in the CDR3. CDR3 in amino acids: CSAGLAEETQYF. The CDR3 DNA sequence: TGCAGCGCAGGACTAGCGGAAGAGACCCAGTACTTC.

In regard to this clonotype: A junction boundary mismatches the germline segment, possibly from a read error. V gene TRBV6-1 combines with J gene TRBJ1-1; the D gene is possibly TRBD1 (5 bases). Germline V lookup: CDR1 MNHNS, CDR2 SASEGT. CDR3 length: 15 residues. The CDR3 sequence is CASSVYQAGNTEALF. The CDR3, as DNA: TGTGCCAGCAGTGTCTACCAGGCAGGGAACACTGAAGCTCTCTTT.

On this clonotype: A read error may produce the germline difference seen at one junction end. J is TRBJ1-3 and V is TRBV10-3; 10 nucleotides align to TRBD1. CDR3 size: 16 residues. CDR1 and CDR2 from the germline V gene are ENHRY and SYGVKD. CDR3 sequence (DNA): TGTGCCAGCAGTTTCTCAGGACAGGGGGAAGGAAACACCATATATTTT. Protein product: CASSFSGQGEGNTIYF.

The rearrangement links TRBV20-1 to TRBJ1-6; D gene uncertain. Germline V gene lookup returns CDR1 DFQATT and CDR2 SNEGSKA (reference sequence). The CDR3 has 13 amino acids. Trimming shortened V by 3 bases and J by 7 bases, and 10 bases separated the two germline ends. Here the CDR3 DNA reads TGCAGTGCTAGCCGTCTGACGAATTCACCCCTCCACTTT. Translation: CSASRLTNSPLHF.